Below, 6 T cell receptor beta chains from the same sample are listed, as sequenced in a study of cytomegalovirus exposure and HLA in healthy donors. The primer mix had 60 Vbeta and 13 Jbeta primers. Only in-frame clones appear in the TCRdb table, and some are missing; sequencing was by immunoSEQ multiplex PCR. In the table there are approximately 220,000 clones, over 65% of which are singletons. Sequenced: PBMCs. The receptors derive from a man aged 18 to 35 in good health and CMV-seronegative.

The J gene is TRBJ1-2, the V gene TRBV19; 8 bases line up with TRBD1. The CDR3 sequence is 16 residues long. With V trimmed by 4 bases and J by 1 base, 8 bases remained unmatched. Looked up from germline, CDR1 is LNHDA and CDR2 is SQIVND (reference sequence). The chain's CDR3 is CASSTPRTGLNYGYTF. CDR3 nucleotides: TGTGCCAGTAGTACCCCTCGGACAGGGCTTAACTATGGCTACACCTTC.

The chain is built from TRBV2 and TRBJ2-3; D unresolved. From germline, CDR1 is SNHLY and CDR2 FYNNEI. The V end was cut by 6 bases, the J end by 2 bases, with 3 bases between. This CDR3 is built from 11 residues. CDR3 in amino acids: CASSYTDTQYF. CDR3 nucleotide sequence: TGTGCCAGCAGCTACACAGATACGCAGTATTTT. The complete variable domain, with remaining parts taken from reference TRBV2 and TRBJ2-3, reads EPEVTQTPSHQVTQMGQEVILRCVPISNHLYFYWYRQILGQKVEFLVSFYNNEISEKSEIFDDQFSVERPDGSNFTLKIRSTKLEDSAMYFCASSYTDTQYFGPGTRLTVL.

J is TRBJ1-4 and V is TRBV28; tentative D call: TRBD1 (5 bases). This CDR3 has 14 amino acids. The germline V gene encodes CDR1 MDHEN and CDR2 SYDVKM. Trimming left V 7 bases short and J 4 bases short, with 13 bases between. In nucleotides, the CDR3 is TGTGCCAGCAAAAGGAAGGGGCTTAATGAAAAACTGTTTTTT. This sequence encodes CASKRKGLNEKLFF.

The rearrangement uses TRBV9 and TRBJ2-5; D ambiguous. Trimming removed 0 bases from V and 5 bases from J, with 8 bases in between. The CDR3 has 13 amino acids. Germline V CDR1 and CDR2: SGDLS, YYNGEE. The CDR3 region is CASSVDVRETQYF. CDR3 in DNA: TGTGCCAGCAGCGTAGATGTGAGGGAGACCCAGTACTTC.

A word on this clone: Other DNA sequences in this specimen translate into the identical CDR3. The chain links TRBV5-1 to TRBJ2-5; 11 nucleotides line up with TRBD1. V lost 4 bases, J lost 5 bases, and 7 bases stayed unmatched. The CDR3 spans 15 residues. Germline values: CDR1 SGHRS, CDR2 YFSETQ. The CDR3: CASSLGQGAGETQYF. The CDR3 DNA is TGCGCCAGCAGCCTCGGACAGGGGGCAGGGGAGACCCAGTACTTC.

J is TRBJ2-3 and V is TRBV7-8; a weak D match, TRBD2 (7 bases). V dropped 3 bases and J dropped 3 bases, with 16 bases sitting between them. This CDR3 contains 16 residues. Germline CDR1 is SGHVS and CDR2 is FQNEAQ. CDR3 bases: TGTGCCAGCAGCTTCAGGGAGGGGGTAAGAACAGATACGCAGTATTTT. It codes for CASSFREGVRTDTQYF.